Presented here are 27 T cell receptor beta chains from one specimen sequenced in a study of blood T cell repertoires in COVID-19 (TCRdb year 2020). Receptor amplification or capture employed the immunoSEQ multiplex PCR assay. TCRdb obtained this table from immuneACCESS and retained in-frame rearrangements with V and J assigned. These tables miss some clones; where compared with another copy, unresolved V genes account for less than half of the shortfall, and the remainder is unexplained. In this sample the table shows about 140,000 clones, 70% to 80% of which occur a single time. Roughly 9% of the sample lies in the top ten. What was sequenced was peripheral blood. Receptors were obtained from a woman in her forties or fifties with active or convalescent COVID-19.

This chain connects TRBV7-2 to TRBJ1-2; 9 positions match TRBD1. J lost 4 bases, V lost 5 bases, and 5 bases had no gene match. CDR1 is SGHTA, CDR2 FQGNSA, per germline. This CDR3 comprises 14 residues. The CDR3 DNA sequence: TGTGCCAGCAGCCTAGGGACAGGGAGCTATGGCTACACCTTC. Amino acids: CASSLGTGSYGYTF.

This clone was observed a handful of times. The CDR3 DNA sequence: TGTGCCAGCAGCCACGGAGGGTCCGCCCGGTTTCGGGGCACTGAAGCTTTCTTT. Protein product: CASSHGGSARFRGTEAFF. This chain uses TRBV14 with TRBJ1-1; no reliable D call. Germline CDR1 reads SGHDN; CDR2 reads FVKESK. V gave up 3 bases and J gave up 4 bases, with 24 bases separating them. CDR3 size: 18 residues.

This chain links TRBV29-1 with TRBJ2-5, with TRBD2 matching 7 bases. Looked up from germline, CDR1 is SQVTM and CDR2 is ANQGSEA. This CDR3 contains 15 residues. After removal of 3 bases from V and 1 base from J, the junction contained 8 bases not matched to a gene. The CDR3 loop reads CSVDFSGAFQETQYF. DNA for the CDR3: TGCAGCGTTGACTTCAGCGGGGCGTTCCAAGAGACCCAGTACTTC. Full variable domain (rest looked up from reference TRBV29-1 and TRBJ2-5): SAVISQKPSRDICQRGTSLTIQCQVDSQVTMMFWYRQQPGQSLTLIATANQGSEATYESGFVIDKFPISRPNLTFSTLTVSNMSPEDSSIYLCSVDFSGAFQETQYFGPGTRLLVL.

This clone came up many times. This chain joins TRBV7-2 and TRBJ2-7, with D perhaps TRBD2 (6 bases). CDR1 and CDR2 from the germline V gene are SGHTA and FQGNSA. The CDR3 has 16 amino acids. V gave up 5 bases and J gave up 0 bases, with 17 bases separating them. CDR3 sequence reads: CASSPPGGLSSYEQYF. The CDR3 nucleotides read TGTGCCAGCAGCCCCCCTGGAGGGCTAAGCTCCTACGAGCAGTACTTC.

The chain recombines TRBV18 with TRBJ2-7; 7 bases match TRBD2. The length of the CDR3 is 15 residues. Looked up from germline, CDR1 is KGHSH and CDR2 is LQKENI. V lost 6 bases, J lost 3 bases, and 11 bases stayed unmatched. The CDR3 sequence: CASSPGQGGIYEQYF. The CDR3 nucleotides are TGTGCCAGCTCCCCGGGGCAGGGAGGGATCTACGAGCAGTACTTC. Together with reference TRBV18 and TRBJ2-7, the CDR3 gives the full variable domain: NAGVMQNPRHLVRRRGQEARLRCSPMKGHSHVYWYRQLPEEGLKFMVYLQKENIIDESGMPKERFSAEFPKEGPSILRIQQVVRGDSAAYFCASSPGQGGIYEQYFGPGTRLTVT.

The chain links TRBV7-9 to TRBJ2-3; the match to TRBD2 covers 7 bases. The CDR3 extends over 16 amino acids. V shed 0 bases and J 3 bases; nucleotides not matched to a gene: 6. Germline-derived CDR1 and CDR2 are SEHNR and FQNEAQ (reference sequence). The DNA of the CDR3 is TGTGCCAGCAGCTTAGCGGTGGGAGGGCGGACAGATACGCAGTATTTT. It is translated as CASSLAVGGRTDTQYF.

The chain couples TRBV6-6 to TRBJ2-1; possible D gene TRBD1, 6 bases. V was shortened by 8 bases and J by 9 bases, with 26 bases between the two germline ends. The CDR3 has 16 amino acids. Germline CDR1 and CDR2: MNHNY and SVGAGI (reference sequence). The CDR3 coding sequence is TGTGCCAGCTCCCGGGTCGAGCAGGGGAGAGGAGGTGAGCAGTTCTTC. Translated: CASSRVEQGRGGEQFF.

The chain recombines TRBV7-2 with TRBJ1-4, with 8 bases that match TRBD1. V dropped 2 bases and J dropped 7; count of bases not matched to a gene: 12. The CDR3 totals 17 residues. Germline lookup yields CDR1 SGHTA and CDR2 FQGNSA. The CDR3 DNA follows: TGTGCCAGCAGCTTAAAGGGGGTGACAGGGGCAGGTGAAAAACTGTTTTTT. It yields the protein CASSLKGVTGAGEKLFF.

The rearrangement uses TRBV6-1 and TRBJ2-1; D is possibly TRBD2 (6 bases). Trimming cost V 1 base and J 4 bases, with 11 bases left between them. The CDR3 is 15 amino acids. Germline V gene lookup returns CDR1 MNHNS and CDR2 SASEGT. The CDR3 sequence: CASSEGGTLYNEQFF. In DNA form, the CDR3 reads TGTGCCAGCAGTGAAGGGGGGACTTTATACAATGAGCAGTTCTTC.

CDR3 nucleotide sequence: TGTGCCAGCAGTCCGCGACAGCGCACAGATACGCAGTATTTT. It encodes CASSPRQRTDTQYF. The chain links TRBV27 to TRBJ2-3; a possible D gene is TRBD1 (5 bases). This CDR3 spans 14 amino acids. Germline CDR1 and CDR2: MNHEY and SMNVEV (reference sequence). Trimming shortened V by 5 bases and J by 1 base, and 10 bases separated the two germline ends.

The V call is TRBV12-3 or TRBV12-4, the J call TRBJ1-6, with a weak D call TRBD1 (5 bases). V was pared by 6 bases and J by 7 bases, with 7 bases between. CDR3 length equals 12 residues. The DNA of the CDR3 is TGTGCCAGCAGGCGACAGAATTCACCCCTCCACTTT. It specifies CASRRQNSPLHF.

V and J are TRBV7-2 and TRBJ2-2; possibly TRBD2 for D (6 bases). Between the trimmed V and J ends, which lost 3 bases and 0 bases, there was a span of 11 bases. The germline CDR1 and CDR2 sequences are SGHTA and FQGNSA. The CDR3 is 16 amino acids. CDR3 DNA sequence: TGTGCCAGCAGCTTTAACGGAGGGACGAACACCGGGGAGCTGTTTTTT. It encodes CASSFNGGTNTGELFF.

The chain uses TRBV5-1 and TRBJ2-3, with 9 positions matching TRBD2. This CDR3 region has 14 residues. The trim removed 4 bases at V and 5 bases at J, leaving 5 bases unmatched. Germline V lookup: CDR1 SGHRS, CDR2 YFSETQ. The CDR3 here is CASSAGGRGDTQYF. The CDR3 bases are TGCGCCAGCAGCGCGGGGGGGCGTGGAGATACGCAGTATTTT.

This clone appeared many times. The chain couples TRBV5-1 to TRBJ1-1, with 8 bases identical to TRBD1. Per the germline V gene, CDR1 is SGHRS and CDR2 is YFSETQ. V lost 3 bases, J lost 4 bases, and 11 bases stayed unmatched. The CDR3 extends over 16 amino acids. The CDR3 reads CASSSWGQAGGTEAFF. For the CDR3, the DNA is TGCGCCAGCAGCTCTTGGGGACAGGCAGGAGGCACTGAAGCTTTCTTT.

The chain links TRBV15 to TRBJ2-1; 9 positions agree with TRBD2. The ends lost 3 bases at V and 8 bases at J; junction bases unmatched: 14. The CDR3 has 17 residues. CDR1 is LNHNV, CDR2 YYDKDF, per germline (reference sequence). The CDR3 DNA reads TGTGCCACCAGCAGGTCTACTCTAGCGGGGCTCCCCCATGAGCAGTTCTTC. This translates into CATSRSTLAGLPHEQFF.

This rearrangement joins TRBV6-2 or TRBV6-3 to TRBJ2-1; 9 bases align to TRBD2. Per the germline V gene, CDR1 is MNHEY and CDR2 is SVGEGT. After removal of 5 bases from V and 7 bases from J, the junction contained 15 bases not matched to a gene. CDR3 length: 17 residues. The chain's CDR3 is CASSLHTGLAGRNEQFF. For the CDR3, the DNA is TGTGCCAGCAGTCTCCACACCGGGCTAGCGGGAAGGAATGAGCAGTTCTTC.

The CDR3 DNA reads TGTGCCAGCAGCCAACGGAGAACCTATGGCTACACCTTC. Its translation: CASSQRRTYGYTF. The chain uses TRBV3-1 (or the pseudogene TRBV3-2) and TRBJ1-2; D is uncertain. The V end lost 2 bases, the J end lost 4 bases, and 8 bases lay between the germline ends. Per germline, CDR1 LGHDT and CDR2 YNNKEL (reference sequence). The CDR3 is 13 residues long.

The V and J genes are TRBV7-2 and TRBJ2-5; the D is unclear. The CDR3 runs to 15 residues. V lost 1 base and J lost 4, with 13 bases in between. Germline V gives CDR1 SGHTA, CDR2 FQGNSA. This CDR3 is CASSLDSSRLETQYF. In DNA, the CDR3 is TGTGCCAGCAGCTTAGACTCTTCGAGGTTAGAGACCCAGTACTTC.

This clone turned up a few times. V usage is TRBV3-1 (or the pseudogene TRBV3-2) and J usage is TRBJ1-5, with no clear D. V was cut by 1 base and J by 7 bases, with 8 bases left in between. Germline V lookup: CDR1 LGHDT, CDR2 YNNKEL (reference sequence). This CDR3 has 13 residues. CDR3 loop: CASSQAPVQPQHF. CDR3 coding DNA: TGTGCCAGCAGCCAAGCCCCCGTCCAGCCCCAGCATTTT.

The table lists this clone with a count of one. The CDR3 DNA reads as TGTGCCTGGATCCCAATGGGACAATACGAGCAGTACTTC. This codes for CAWIPMGQYEQYF. The chain is built from TRBV30 and TRBJ2-7; D perhaps matches TRBD1 (6 bases). In germline, CDR1 is GTSNPN, CDR2 SVGIG (reference sequence). The CDR3 covers 13 residues. V was cut by 4 bases and J by 4 bases, with 14 bases left in between.

The CDR3 loop reads CASSPPGTSTYEQYF. In DNA form, the CDR3 reads TGTGCCAGCAGTCCCCCCGGGACTAGCACCTACGAGCAGTACTTC. V is TRBV6-2 or TRBV6-3 and J is TRBJ2-7; 9 bases line up with TRBD2. From germline, CDR1 is MNHEY and CDR2 SVGEGT. The V gene end was trimmed by 5 bases and the J gene end by 2 bases; junction bases not matched to a gene: 7. The CDR3 covers 15 residues.

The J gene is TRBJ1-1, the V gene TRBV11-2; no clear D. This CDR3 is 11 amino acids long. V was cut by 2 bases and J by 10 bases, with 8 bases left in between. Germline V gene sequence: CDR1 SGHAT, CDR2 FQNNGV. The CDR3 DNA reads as TGTGCCAGCAGCTTAAGCATCGTAGCTTTCTTT. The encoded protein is CASSLSIVAFF.

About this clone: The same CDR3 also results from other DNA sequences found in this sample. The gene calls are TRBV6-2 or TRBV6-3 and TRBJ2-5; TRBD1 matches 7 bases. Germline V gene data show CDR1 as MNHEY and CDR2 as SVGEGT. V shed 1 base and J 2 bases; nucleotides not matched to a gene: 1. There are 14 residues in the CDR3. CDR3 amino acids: CASSYWGQQETQYF. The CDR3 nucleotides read TGTGCCAGCAGTTACTGGGGACAGCAAGAGACCCAGTACTTC.

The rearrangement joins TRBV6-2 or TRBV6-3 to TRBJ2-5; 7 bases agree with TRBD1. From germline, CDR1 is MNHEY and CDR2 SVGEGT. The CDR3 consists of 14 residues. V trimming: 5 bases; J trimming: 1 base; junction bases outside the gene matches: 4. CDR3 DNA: TGTGCCAGCAGTGTGGACAGGTCCCAAGAGACCCAGTACTTC. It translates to CASSVDRSQETQYF.

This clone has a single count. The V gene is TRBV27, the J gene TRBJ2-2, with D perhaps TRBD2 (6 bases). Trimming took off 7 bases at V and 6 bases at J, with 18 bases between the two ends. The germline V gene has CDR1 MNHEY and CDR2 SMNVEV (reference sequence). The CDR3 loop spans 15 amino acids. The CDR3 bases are TGTGCCAGCACTTTCTCCGGGACTCGCTCCGGGGAGCTGTTTTTT. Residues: CASTFSGTRSGELFF.

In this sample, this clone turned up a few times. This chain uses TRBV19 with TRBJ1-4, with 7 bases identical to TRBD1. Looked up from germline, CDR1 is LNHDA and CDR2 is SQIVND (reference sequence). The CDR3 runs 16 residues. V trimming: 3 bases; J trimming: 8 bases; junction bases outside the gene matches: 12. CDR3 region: CASSMTWNRGGEKLFF. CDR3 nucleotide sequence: TGTGCCAGTAGTATGACCTGGAACAGGGGCGGAGAAAAACTGTTTTTT.

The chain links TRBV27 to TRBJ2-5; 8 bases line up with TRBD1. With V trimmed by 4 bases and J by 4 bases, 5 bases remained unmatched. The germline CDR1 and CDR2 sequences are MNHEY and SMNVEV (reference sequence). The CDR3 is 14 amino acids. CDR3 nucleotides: TGTGCCAGCAGTTCCAGGGGGCTTCGAGAGACCCAGTACTTC. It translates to CASSSRGLRETQYF.